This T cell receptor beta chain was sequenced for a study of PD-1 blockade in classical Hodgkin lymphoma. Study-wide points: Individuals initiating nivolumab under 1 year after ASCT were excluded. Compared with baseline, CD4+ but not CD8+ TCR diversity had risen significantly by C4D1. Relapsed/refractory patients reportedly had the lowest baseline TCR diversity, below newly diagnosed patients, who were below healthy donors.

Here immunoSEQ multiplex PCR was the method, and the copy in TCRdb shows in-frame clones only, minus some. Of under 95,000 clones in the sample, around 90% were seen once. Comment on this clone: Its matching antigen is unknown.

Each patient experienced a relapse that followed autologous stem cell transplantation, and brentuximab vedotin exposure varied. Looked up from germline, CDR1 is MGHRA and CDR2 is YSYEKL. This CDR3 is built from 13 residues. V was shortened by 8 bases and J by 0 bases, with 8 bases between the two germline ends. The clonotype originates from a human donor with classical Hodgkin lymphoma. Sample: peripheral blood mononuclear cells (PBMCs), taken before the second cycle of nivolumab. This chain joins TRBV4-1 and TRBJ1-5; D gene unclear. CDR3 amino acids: CASQVYSNQPQHF. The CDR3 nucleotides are TGCGCCAGCCAGGTTTATAGCAATCAGCCCCAGCATTTT.